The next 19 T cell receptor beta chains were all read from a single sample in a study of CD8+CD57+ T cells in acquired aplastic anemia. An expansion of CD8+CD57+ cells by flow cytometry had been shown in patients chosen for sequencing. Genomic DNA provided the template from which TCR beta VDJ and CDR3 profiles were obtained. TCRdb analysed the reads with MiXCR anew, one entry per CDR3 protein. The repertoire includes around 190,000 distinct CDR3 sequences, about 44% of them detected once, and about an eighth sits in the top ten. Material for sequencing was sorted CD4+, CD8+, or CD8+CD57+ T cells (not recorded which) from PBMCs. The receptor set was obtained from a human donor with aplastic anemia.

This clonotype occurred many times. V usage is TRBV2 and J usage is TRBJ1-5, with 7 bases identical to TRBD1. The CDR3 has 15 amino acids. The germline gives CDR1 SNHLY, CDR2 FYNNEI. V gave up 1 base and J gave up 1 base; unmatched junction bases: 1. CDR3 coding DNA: TGTGCCAGCAGTGAAGACAGGGGAAGCAATCAGCCCCAGCATTTT. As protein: CASSEDRGSNQPQHF.

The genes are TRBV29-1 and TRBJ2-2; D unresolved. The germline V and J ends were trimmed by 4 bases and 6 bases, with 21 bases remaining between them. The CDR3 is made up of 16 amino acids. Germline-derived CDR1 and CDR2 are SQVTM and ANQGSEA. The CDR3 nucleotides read TGCAGCGTTGGACCTCGGGCGGATGGAAGCTCCGGGGAGCTGTTTTTT. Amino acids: CSVGPRADGSSGELFF.

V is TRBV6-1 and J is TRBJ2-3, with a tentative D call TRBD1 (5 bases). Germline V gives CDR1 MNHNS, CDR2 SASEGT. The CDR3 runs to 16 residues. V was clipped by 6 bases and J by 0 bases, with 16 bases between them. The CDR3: CASSSQVSPSTDTQYF. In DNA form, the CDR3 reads TGTGCCAGCAGCTCACAGGTTTCTCCTAGCACAGATACGCAGTATTTT.

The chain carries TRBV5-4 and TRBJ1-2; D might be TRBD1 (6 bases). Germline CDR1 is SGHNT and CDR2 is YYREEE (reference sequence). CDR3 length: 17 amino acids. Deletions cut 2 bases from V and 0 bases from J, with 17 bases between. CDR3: CASSFGTGGGTNYGYTF. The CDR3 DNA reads TGTGCCAGCAGCTTCGGGACCGGCGGGGGCACTAACTATGGCTACACCTTC.

CDR3 sequence reads: CASSDTTSGNTIYF. The CDR3 bases are TGTGCCAGTAGCGACACCACCTCTGGAAACACCATATATTTT. The chain carries TRBV25-1 and TRBJ1-3; D gene unclear. This CDR3 is built from 14 residues. Trimming cost V 9 bases and J 0 bases, with 12 bases left between them. Per the germline V gene, CDR1 is MGHDK and CDR2 is SYGVNS.

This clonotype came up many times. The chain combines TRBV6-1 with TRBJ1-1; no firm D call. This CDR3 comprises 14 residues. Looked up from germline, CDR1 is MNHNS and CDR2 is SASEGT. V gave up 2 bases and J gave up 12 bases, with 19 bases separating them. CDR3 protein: CASSEIEVTLVTFF. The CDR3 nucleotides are TGTGCCAGCAGTGAAATAGAGGTCACCCTCGTAACTTTCTTT.

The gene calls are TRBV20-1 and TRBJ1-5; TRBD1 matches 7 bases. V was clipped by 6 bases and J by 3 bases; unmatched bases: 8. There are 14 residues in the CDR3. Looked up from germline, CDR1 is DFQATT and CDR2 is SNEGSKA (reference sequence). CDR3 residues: CSAGGTALNQPQHF. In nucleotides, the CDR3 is TGCAGTGCCGGGGGGACAGCCCTCAATCAGCCCCAGCATTTT.

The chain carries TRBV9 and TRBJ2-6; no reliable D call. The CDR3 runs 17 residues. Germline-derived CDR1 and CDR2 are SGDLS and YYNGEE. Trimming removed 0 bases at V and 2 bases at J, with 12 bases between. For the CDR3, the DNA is TGTGCCAGCAGCGTAGGGGCGTCAGCAACTGGGGCCAACGTCCTGACTTTC. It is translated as CASSVGASATGANVLTF.

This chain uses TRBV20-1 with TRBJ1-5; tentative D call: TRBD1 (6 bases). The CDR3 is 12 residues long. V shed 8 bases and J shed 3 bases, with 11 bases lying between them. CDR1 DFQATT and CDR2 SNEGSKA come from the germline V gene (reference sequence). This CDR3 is CSLGGSNQPQHF. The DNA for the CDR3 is TGCAGTTTAGGGGGATCCAATCAGCCCCAGCATTTT.

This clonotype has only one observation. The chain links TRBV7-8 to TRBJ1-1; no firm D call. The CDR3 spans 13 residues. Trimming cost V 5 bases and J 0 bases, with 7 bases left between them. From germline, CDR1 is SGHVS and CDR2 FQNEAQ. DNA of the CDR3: TGTGCCAGCAGCGATCCCCTGAACACTGAAGCTTTCTTT. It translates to CASSDPLNTEAFF.

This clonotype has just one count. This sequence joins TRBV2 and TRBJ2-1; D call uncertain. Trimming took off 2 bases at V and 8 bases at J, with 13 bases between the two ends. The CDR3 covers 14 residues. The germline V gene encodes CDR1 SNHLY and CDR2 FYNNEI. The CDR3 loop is CASSERQGIHEQFF. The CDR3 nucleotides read TGTGCCAGCAGTGAACGTCAAGGGATCCATGAGCAGTTCTTC.

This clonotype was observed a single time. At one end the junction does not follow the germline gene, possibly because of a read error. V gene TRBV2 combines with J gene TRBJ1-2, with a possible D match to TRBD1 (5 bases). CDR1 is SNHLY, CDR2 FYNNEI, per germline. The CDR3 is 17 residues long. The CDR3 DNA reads TGCGCCAGCAGTGAGGGACGCCCAATTTTCTCTAACTATGGCTACACCTTC. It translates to CASSEGRPIFSNYGYTF.

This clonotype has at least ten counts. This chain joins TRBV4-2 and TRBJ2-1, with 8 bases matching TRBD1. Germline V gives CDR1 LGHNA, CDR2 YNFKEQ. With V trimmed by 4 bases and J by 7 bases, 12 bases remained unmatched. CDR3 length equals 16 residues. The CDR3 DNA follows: TGTGCCAGCAGCCTCCCAGGGGGCCGGGGTAGGAATGAGCAGTTCTTC. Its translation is CASSLPGGRGRNEQFF.

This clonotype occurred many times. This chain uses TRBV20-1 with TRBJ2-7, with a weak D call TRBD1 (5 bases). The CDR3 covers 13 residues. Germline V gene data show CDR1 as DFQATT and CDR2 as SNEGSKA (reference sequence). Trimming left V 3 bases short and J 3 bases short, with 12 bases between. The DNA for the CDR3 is TGCAGTGCTAGGATTGACAGATACTACGAGCAGTACTTC. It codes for CSARIDRYYEQYF.

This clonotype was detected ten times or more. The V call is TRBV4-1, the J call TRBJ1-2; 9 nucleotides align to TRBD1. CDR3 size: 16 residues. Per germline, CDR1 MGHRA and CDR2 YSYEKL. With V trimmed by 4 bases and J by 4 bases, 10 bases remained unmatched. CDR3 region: CASSLPRTGESYGYTF. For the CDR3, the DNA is TGCGCCAGCAGCCTGCCAAGGACAGGGGAGAGCTATGGCTACACCTTC.

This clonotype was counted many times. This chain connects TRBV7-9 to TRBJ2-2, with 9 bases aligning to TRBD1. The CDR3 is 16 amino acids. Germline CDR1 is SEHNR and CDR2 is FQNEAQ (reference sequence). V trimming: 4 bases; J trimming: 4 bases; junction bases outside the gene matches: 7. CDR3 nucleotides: TGTGCCAGCAGCTCGTACAGGGGGCAGATCACCGGGGAGCTGTTTTTT. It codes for CASSSYRGQITGELFF.

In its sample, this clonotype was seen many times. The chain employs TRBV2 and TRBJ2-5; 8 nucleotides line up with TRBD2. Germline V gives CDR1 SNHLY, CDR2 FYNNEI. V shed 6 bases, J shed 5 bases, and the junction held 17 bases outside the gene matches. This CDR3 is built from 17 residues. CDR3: CASSLRTSPQKGETQYF. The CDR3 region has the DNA TGTGCCAGCAGCCTCCGGACTAGCCCACAGAAGGGGGAGACCCAGTACTTC.

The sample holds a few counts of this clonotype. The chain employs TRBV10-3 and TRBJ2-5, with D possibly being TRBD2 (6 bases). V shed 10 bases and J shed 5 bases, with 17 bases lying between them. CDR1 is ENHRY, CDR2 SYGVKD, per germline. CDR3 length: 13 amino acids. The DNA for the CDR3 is TGTGCCACACACTCGGGGGTGACGGAGACCCAGTACTTC. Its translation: CATHSGVTETQYF.

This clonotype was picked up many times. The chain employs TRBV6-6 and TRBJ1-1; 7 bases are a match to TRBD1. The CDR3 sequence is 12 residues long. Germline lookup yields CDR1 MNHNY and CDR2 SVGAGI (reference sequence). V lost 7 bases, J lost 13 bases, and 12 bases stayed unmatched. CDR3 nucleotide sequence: TGTGCCAGCACCGTTCAGGGGGAGTTAGGTTTCTTT. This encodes CASTVQGELGFF.